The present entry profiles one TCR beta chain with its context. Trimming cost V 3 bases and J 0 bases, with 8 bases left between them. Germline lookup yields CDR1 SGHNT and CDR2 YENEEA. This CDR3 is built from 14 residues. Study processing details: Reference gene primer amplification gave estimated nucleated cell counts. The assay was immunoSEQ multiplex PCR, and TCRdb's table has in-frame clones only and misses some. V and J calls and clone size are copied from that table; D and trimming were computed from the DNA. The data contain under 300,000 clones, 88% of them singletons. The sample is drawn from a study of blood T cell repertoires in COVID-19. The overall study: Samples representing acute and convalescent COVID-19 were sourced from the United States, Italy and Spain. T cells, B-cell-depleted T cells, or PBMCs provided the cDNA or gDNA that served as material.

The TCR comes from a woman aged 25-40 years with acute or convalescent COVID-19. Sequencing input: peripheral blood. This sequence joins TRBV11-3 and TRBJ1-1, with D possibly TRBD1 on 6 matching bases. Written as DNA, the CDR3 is TGTGCCAGCAGCTTCAGGGGACTGAACACTGAAGCTTTCTTT. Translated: CASSFRGLNTEAFF. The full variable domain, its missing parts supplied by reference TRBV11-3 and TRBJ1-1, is EAGVVQSPRYKIIEKKQPVAFWCNPISGHNTLYWYLQNLGQGPELLIRYENEEAVDDSQLPKDRFSAERLKGVDSTLKIQPAELGDSAVYLCASSFRGLNTEAFFGQGTRLTVV.